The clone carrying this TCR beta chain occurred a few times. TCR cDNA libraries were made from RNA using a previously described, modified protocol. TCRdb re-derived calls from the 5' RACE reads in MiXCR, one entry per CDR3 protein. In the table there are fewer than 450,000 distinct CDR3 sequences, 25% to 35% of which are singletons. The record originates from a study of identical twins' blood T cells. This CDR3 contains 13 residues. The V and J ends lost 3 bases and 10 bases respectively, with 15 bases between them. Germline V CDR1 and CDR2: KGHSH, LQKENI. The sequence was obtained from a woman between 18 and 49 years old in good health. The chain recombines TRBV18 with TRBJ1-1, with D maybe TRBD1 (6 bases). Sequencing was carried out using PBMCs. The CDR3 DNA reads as TGTGCCAGCTCACCGATGGACCGGGGGGCAGCTTTCTTT. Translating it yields CASSPMDRGAAFF.